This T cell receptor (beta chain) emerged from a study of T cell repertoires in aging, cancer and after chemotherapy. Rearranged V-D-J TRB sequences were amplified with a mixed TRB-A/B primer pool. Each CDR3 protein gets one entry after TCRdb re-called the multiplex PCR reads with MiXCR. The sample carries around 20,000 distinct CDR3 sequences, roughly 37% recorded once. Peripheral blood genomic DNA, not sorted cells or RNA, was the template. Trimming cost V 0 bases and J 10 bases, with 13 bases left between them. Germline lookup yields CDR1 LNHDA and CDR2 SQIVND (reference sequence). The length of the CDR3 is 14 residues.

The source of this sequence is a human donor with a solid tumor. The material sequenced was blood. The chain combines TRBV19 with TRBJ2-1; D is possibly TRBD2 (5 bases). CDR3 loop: CASSIDMRSGEQFF. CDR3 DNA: TGTGCCAGTAGTATAGACATGAGATCGGGGGAGCAGTTCTTC.